Detailed here is one T cell receptor (beta chain). The antigen it binds to is not known. The junction does not match germline at one end; this may be a read error. Donors were approximately 42 systemically healthy Caucasian individuals from Russia aged roughly 6 to 95 years. Each donor gave ten milliliters of peripheral blood, collected into EDTA-treated Vacutainer tubes. PBMCs were isolated by Ficoll-Paque density-gradient centrifugation, with at least 7 million obtained per sample. Total RNA was extracted from PBMCs with Trizol reagent, with at least 5.5 micrograms obtained per sample. The percentages of naive CD45RAhigh/CD27high T cells were determined by flow cytometry on a PBMC aliquot from every donor. These data are taken from a study of blood T cells in healthy people across ages (dated by TCRdb to the mid-2010s). For context, the study as a whole: In model experiments, roughly one uniquely barcoded TCR beta cDNA molecule per two T cells was captured by template switching. To track age-related changes in TCR beta repertoire diversity, the study relied on deep sequencing normalized with unique cDNA molecular identifiers. The donors were divided into four age groups: young (average roughly 15 years), middle-aged (under 40), aged (about 56) and long-lived (more than 75). Donors of different ages were randomly distributed across sequencing lanes to avoid experimental bias. Using the same blood draw, the study looked at two additional independent replicas of 1 million unique cDNA reads for two donors, one aged 18 to 30 and the other aged 80 or older. The paper as a whole reports these results and caveats: Bulk unsorted PBMC profiling prevented conclusive comparison of naive and antigen-experienced compartments. Estimates of total diversity from one million sequenced T cells were regarded as lower bounds and underestimates. Compared with the aged group, the long-lived group had more naive CD4+ T cells, fewer expanded clones and increased TCR diversity, a pattern suggesting age selection. There was a strong correlation between observed TCR beta diversity and the percentage of naive T cells measured by flow cytometry. As age increased, observed TCR beta diversity per million T cells dropped in a roughly linear way, and a significant reduction was already evident by age 40. Because donor CMV infection status was unknown, age-related changes in expanded clonotypes were potentially confounded.

To prepare the library, 5' RACE was applied. The run used an Illumina HiSeq 2500. A second about 7 to 11 cycle PCR used a sample-barcoded 5' primer and a J-beta primer mix. Each TCR beta cDNA molecule received a unique molecular identifier from a template-switch 5' adaptor carrying 12 random nucleotides. At least 2.5 million CDR3-containing paired-end reads were obtained from each sample. All of the RNA was converted into first-strand cDNA using the Mint cDNA synthesis kit, with a TRBC-specific oligonucleotide serving as the primer. After uracil-DNA glycosylase treatment, a first 18-cycle PCR used universal primers M1SS and BC2_uni_R on all cDNA. Per the authors' processing: For normalization, 1 million high-quality reads, each with a distinct molecular identifier, were randomly selected from each sample. Instead of being binned into consensus sequences, reads with shared molecular identifiers were discarded. CDR3 identification, clonotype clustering and error correction used MiTCR with a Q25 quality threshold and the strictest error-elimination algorithm. Lower-bound total TCR beta diversity was estimated with a nonparametric unseen species model using Euler transformation. The public reads were quality trimmed at Q25 with fastp and then assembled into clones with MiXCR by TCRdb, keeping productive beta chains. Each entry is one CDR3 protein sequence, shown with its most common DNA and genes. TCRdb, rather than the study authors, made the V and J calls. The sample profile shows some 1.5 million distinct CDR3 sequences; roughly 28% of them were found once. Of the sample, 7% to 9% falls within the top ten clones.

The source of this sequence is a woman in her thirties in good health. The sample consisted of blood.

The sequenced DNA is TGTACCAGCAGTTCTTCCCCGGGACAGGGCGAGCAGTACTTC. The encoded protein is CTSSSSPGQGEQYF. Recombination joined TRBV27 with TRBJ2-7; 9 nucleotides in the junction match TRBD1. Measured from the cysteine to the phenylalanine, the CDR3 is 14 residues long. The entry retains the CDR3 DNA only, 42 bases that are in frame from base 1. The germline V gene encodes CDR1 MNHEY and CDR2 SMNVEV (reference sequence).